These 24 T cell receptor beta chains were all obtained from the same sample, sequenced in a study of blood T cell repertoires in COVID-19. The protocol was immunoSEQ multiplex PCR, while the TCRdb copy is restricted to in-frame clones and leaves out a portion. The data contain about 300,000 clones, 70% to 90% of them singletons. The specimen was PBMCs or T cells enriched from blood (not recorded which). The receptors originated from a man younger than 40 who had recovered from COVID-19.

The chain is built from TRBV18 and TRBJ1-1; TRBD1 matches at 7 bases. The trim removed 2 bases at V and 1 base at J, leaving 10 bases unmatched. The germline gives CDR1 KGHSH, CDR2 LQKENI. This CDR3 contains 17 residues. CDR3 DNA: TGTGCCAGCTCACCATCGAGGGGGCGCGGGTCGAACACTGAAGCTTTCTTT. Protein product: CASSPSRGRGSNTEAFF.

This clone was detected only once. The CDR3 DNA reads TGTGCCAGCAAGAGGACTAGCGAGTCACCAGATACGCAGTATTTT. Amino acid sequence: CASKRTSESPDTQYF. V and J are TRBV2 and TRBJ2-3, with TRBD2 matching 9 bases. CDR1 and CDR2 (germline): SNHLY, FYNNEI. V lost 7 bases and J lost 4; bases outside the gene matches: 9. This CDR3 region has 15 residues.

The chain recombines TRBV15 with TRBJ1-1, with TRBD1 as a possible D gene (5 bases). V lost 0 bases and J 8 bases, leaving 7 bases between the germline ends. The V gene's germline CDR1 is LNHNV and CDR2 YYDKDF (reference sequence). This CDR3 spans 12 amino acids. CDR3 in amino acids: CATSRDKGEAFF. The CDR3 DNA reads as TGTGCCACCAGCAGAGATAAGGGGGAAGCTTTCTTT. Looking up the rest from reference TRBV15 and TRBJ1-1 gives the full variable domain: DAMVIQNPRYQVTQFGKPVTLSCSQTLNHNVMYWYQQKSSQAPKLLFHYYDKDFNNEADTPDNFQSRRPNTSFCFLDIRSPGLGDTAMYLCATSRDKGEAFFGQGTRLTVV.

This chain connects TRBV21-1 to TRBJ1-2. TRBV21-1 is noted as a pseudogene. The CDR3 covers 17 residues. The CDR3 region is CASSNGPAGAVGYGYTF. The CDR3 DNA sequence: TGTGCCAGCAGCAATGGCCCTGCGGGGGCGGTAGGCTATGGCTACACCTTC.

This clone was counted a few times. This chain uses TRBV19 with TRBJ2-7, with 7 positions matching TRBD1. CDR3 length: 15 residues. V lost 5 bases and J lost 7; bases outside the gene matches: 14. Germline V gene lookup returns CDR1 LNHDA and CDR2 SQIVND (reference sequence). For the CDR3, the DNA is TGTGCCAGTAGTGGGCTTAACAGGGGAAAACAGGAGCAGTACTTC. Protein product: CASSGLNRGKQEQYF.

This chain connects TRBV2 to TRBJ1-3; 8 bases map to TRBD1. The CDR3 runs to 12 residues. Germline loops: CDR1 SNHLY, CDR2 FYNNEI. J gave up 9 bases and V 6 bases, and 4 bases lay outside the gene matches. The CDR3 DNA reads TGTGCCAGCAGCGGACAGGGCAGCACCATATATTTT. This encodes CASSGQGSTIYF.

The V gene is TRBV5-1, the J gene TRBJ2-5, with TRBD1 matching 9 bases. CDR1 is SGHRS, CDR2 YFSETQ, per germline. J was trimmed by 1 base and V by 2 bases; bases with no gene match: 9. The CDR3 spans 17 residues. CDR3 in DNA: TGCGCCAGCAGCTTAAACAGGGGGCTGGGGTCCCAAGAGACCCAGTACTTC. Its translation is CASSLNRGLGSQETQYF.

The chain uses TRBV27 and TRBJ2-1; possibly TRBD1 for D (6 bases). The CDR3 is 15 amino acids. Trimming cost V 7 bases and J 3 bases, with 16 bases left between them. Per germline, CDR1 MNHEY and CDR2 SMNVEV (reference sequence). This CDR3 reads CASMRPGAVYNEQFF. The CDR3 DNA reads as TGTGCCAGCATGCGGCCAGGGGCGGTCTACAATGAGCAGTTCTTC.

This chain connects TRBV7-9 to TRBJ2-7; TRBD2 matches 8 bases. Trimming took 7 bases from V and 5 from J; bases not matched to a gene: 13. Germline V CDR1 and CDR2: SEHNR, FQNEAQ (reference sequence). CDR3 size: 15 residues. CDR3 bases: TGTGCCAGCATCCTCGGCAGTACCGGGGGGGACGAGCAGTACTTC. This codes for CASILGSTGGDEQYF.

The chain uses TRBV11-2 and TRBJ1-3; D call uncertain. The CDR3 runs 16 residues. Germline CDR1 is SGHAT and CDR2 is FQNNGV. V shed 3 bases and J shed 2 bases, with 14 bases lying between them. CDR3 nucleotides: TGTGCCAGCAGCTTGCCGGACTTCCGACCTGGAAACACCATATATTTT. Residues: CASSLPDFRPGNTIYF.

The chain uses TRBV7-9 and TRBJ2-7; 16 bases are shared with TRBD2. J gave up 2 bases and V 4 bases, and 8 bases lay outside the gene matches. This CDR3 region has 18 residues. Looked up from germline, CDR1 is SEHNR and CDR2 is FQNEAQ (reference sequence). CDR3 protein: CASSSYQGTSGRAYEQYF. Here the CDR3 DNA reads TGTGCCAGCAGCTCCTACCAAGGGACTAGCGGGAGGGCCTACGAGCAGTACTTC.

The chain uses TRBV6-6 and TRBJ2-1; 9 nucleotides match TRBD2. Germline-derived CDR1 and CDR2 are MNHNY and SVGAGI (reference sequence). The CDR3 has 15 residues. V trimming: 0 bases; J trimming: 5 bases; junction bases outside the gene matches: 2. The CDR3 region is CASSYSQRGDNEQFF. The CDR3, as DNA: TGTGCCAGCAGTTACTCGCAGCGGGGGGACAATGAGCAGTTCTTC.

This rearrangement joins TRBV5-1 to TRBJ2-7, with D possibly being TRBD1 (5 bases). Trimming left V 3 bases short and J 4 bases short, with 11 bases between. Germline CDR1 is SGHRS and CDR2 is YFSETQ. CDR3 length equals 13 residues. DNA for the CDR3: TGCGCCAGCAGCTCAGGGTTTTTATACGAGCAGTACTTC. Translated: CASSSGFLYEQYF.

In this sample, this clone turned up a few times. CDR3 amino acids: CASSWAGYGYTF. CDR3 nucleotide sequence: TGTGCCAGCAGTTGGGCGGGGTATGGCTACACCTTC. The chain combines TRBV28 with TRBJ1-2, with D uncertain. V lost 4 bases, J lost 5 bases, and 8 bases lay in between. The CDR3 covers 12 residues. Germline values: CDR1 MDHEN, CDR2 SYDVKM.

The CDR3 region has the DNA TGCGCCAGCAGCCAAGGACTAGCGGGGGCCTTAAACGTAGATACGCAGTATTTT. Its translation is CASSQGLAGALNVDTQYF. The chain recombines TRBV4-1 with TRBJ2-3, with 12 positions matching TRBD2. The CDR3 consists of 18 residues. V lost 1 base, J lost 5 bases, and 10 bases stayed unmatched. Germline values: CDR1 MGHRA, CDR2 YSYEKL.

The chain is built from TRBV5-1 and TRBJ2-2; D is possibly TRBD1 (6 bases). The CDR3 loop spans 15 amino acids. V dropped 4 bases and J dropped 4 bases, with 14 bases sitting between them. The germline gives CDR1 SGHRS, CDR2 YFSETQ. The CDR3 bases are TGCGCCAGCAGCCCGCAGGGGAGCGGCACCGGGGAGCTGTTTTTT. Translation: CASSPQGSGTGELFF.

The rearrangement uses TRBV6-5 and TRBJ1-2; D may be TRBD1 (6 bases). Germline CDR1 MNHEY, CDR2 SVGAGI. The V end lost 6 bases, the J end lost 3 bases, and 11 bases lay between the germline ends. This CDR3 contains 13 residues. The CDR3 sequence: CASSLTGYYGYTF. CDR3 sequence (DNA): TGTGCCAGCAGCCTCACAGGGTACTATGGCTACACCTTC.

The CDR3 is CASSSWGRDGYTF. The DNA for the CDR3 is TGTGCCAGCAGCTCCTGGGGGCGGGATGGCTACACCTTC. The V call is TRBV5-5, the J call TRBJ1-2, with D possibly matching TRBD1 (6 bases). V was pared by 3 bases and J by 6 bases, with 12 bases between. This CDR3 comprises 13 residues. The germline V gene has CDR1 SGHKS and CDR2 YYEKEE (reference sequence).

The gene calls are TRBV7-9 and TRBJ1-4; 9 nucleotides match TRBD1. The CDR3 is 14 amino acids. Germline V gene data show CDR1 as SEHNR and CDR2 as FQNEAQ (reference sequence). Trimming took 7 bases from V and 7 from J; bases not matched to a gene: 7. CDR3 DNA: TGTGCCAGCATCACGGACAGGGGAGGTGAAAAACTGTTTTTT. It specifies CASITDRGGEKLFF.

This clone was recorded once. Here the CDR3 DNA reads TGTGCCAGCAGAGACGGACAGAATTTTGGAAACACCATATATTTT. It codes for CASRDGQNFGNTIYF. The rearrangement links TRBV6-5 to TRBJ1-3; D may be TRBD1 (6 bases). This CDR3 has 15 amino acids. Trimming took off 6 bases at V and 3 bases at J, with 15 bases between the two ends. Per the germline V gene, CDR1 is MNHEY and CDR2 is SVGAGI.

This chain uses TRBV7-9 with TRBJ2-7; the match to TRBD1 covers 10 bases. The CDR3 is made up of 16 amino acids. Trimming cost V 0 bases and J 4 bases; bases outside gene matches: 6. Germline CDR1 is SEHNR and CDR2 is FQNEAQ (reference sequence). CDR3 nucleotides: TGTGCCAGCAGCTTAGCGATGGGACAGGGGAATTACGAGCAGTACTTC. Protein sequence: CASSLAMGQGNYEQYF.

This chain links TRBV27 with TRBJ1-2; D is unclear. V lost 8 bases to trimming and J lost 2 bases, with 9 bases between them. The CDR3 covers 12 residues. Germline assignment: CDR1 MNHEY and CDR2 SMNVEV (reference sequence). The CDR3 protein is CASSDNNYGYTF. In DNA, the CDR3 is TGTGCCAGCTCCGACAACAACTATGGCTACACCTTC.

This chain uses TRBV5-6 with TRBJ2-7; 9 positions agree with TRBD2. From germline, CDR1 is SGHDT and CDR2 YYEEEE. Trimming cost V 4 bases and J 3 bases; bases outside gene matches: 5. CDR3 length equals 14 residues. CDR3 in DNA: TGTGCCAGCAGCCAGGGACTAGCTCTCTACGAGCAGTACTTC. As protein: CASSQGLALYEQYF.

The chain couples TRBV24-1 to TRBJ2-7, with a tentative D call TRBD1 (6 bases). Deletions cut 2 bases from V and 3 bases from J, with 19 bases between. CDR1 KGHDR and CDR2 SFDVKD come from the germline V gene. This CDR3 region has 17 residues. CDR3 nucleotides: TGTGCCACCAGTGATTCAGGGGCAGGGACCTTCCGCTACGAGCAGTACTTC. It codes for CATSDSGAGTFRYEQYF.